The clone carrying this T cell receptor beta chain was recorded many times. Its antigen is unknown. The study, taken as a whole, reports: Larger-cohort validation covered only one TCR beta V-J rearrangement. Tumor-infiltrating Treg TCR alpha and beta sequences overlapped most with tumor naive CD4+ T cells, then blood naive.

Treg sorting used a CD4+CD25+CD127-/low gate. From the 5' RACE reads, TCRdb called clonotypes with MiXCR, one entry per CDR3 protein. The table records under 65,000 distinct CDR3 sequences, less than 25% of them present only once. J was trimmed by 5 bases and V by 1 base; bases with no gene match: 6. CDR3 length: 15 amino acids. From germline, CDR1 is LGHNA and CDR2 YNFKEQ. Material: tumor-infiltrating Tregs sorted from the breast tumor. The origin of this receptor is a female donor with breast cancer. This chain uses TRBV4-2 with TRBJ1-2; 8 bases agree with TRBD1. CDR3 DNA sequence: TGTGCCAGCAGCCAAGGTCCGGACAGGGATTATGGCTACACCTTC. As protein: CASSQGPDRDYGYTF.